Sequencing of this T cell receptor beta chain was carried out in a study of blood T cell repertoires in COVID-19. Libraries were prepared by immunoSEQ multiplex PCR; TCRdb keeps only in-frame clonotypes and omits some of them. The data contain hundreds of thousands of clones, around 87% of them singletons. Participant age was roughly 18 to 89 years, and participants resided in approximately 24 US areas. Membership in each cohort depended on participant-reported clinical history. The CDR3 runs 19 residues. After removal of 5 bases from V and 4 bases from J, the junction contained 15 bases not matched to a gene. Per germline, CDR1 MGHRA and CDR2 YSYEKL.

The source material was PBMCs or T cells enriched from blood (not recorded which). The sequence derives from a man in his forties or fifties in a cohort exposed to, infected with or recovered from COVID-19 (not recorded which). V usage is TRBV4-1 and J usage is TRBJ2-7; 15 nucleotides line up with TRBD2. CDR3 DNA sequence: TGCGCCAGCAGCGACCCGGACAGGGGACTAGCGGGGGGATCGTACGAGCAGTACTTC. This sequence encodes CASSDPDRGLAGGSYEQYF.